Following are 15 T cell receptor beta chains from one sample sequenced in a study of cytomegalovirus exposure and HLA in healthy donors. The PCR ran on 60 Vbeta and 13 Jbeta primers. Profiled with immunoSEQ multiplex PCR; TCRdb holds only in-frame clones, not every one. The sample has more than 90,000 clones, around four fifths seen once. Material: PBMCs. The receptors stem from a woman aged 40 to 55 in good health and CMV-seropositive.

This chain connects TRBV5-1 to TRBJ2-3; TRBD2 might be the D (6 bases). V lost 7 bases and J lost 1, with 10 bases in between. The CDR3 extends over 13 amino acids. Germline assignment: CDR1 SGHRS and CDR2 YFSETQ. Here the CDR3 DNA reads TGCGCCAGCGCGGGGCAGCGCACAGATACGCAGTATTTT. Residues: CASAGQRTDTQYF.

The table lists this clone with a count of one. The V and J genes are TRBV28 and TRBJ2-7, with a tentative D call TRBD1 (5 bases). The V gene's germline CDR1 is MDHEN and CDR2 SYDVKM. This CDR3 comprises 14 residues. The V and J ends lost 3 bases and 0 bases respectively, with 9 bases between them. The CDR3 DNA sequence: TGTGCCAGCAGTTTCCCAGGGCACTCCTACGAGCAGTACTTC. It yields the protein CASSFPGHSYEQYF.

The chain has TRBV7-2 and TRBJ1-1; TRBD1 is a possible D gene (5 bases). Germline V gene sequence: CDR1 SGHTA, CDR2 FQGNSA. Trimming removed 4 bases from V and 4 bases from J, with 10 bases in between. This CDR3 is built from 13 residues. The CDR3 DNA follows: TGTGCCAGCAGCTATCAGGGTGGCACTGAAGCTTTCTTT. Translated: CASSYQGGTEAFF.

J is TRBJ1-1 and V is TRBV5-4; a possible D gene is TRBD1 (5 bases). The CDR3 runs 13 residues. The V end was cut by 6 bases, the J end by 7 bases, with 16 bases between. The germline V gene encodes CDR1 SGHNT and CDR2 YYREEE (reference sequence). The CDR3 nucleotides read TGTGCCAGCAAGGGGCCGGGCCTAAGTGAAGCTTTCTTT. This codes for CASKGPGLSEAFF.

V gene TRBV28 combines with J gene TRBJ2-3; D possibly corresponds to TRBD2 (6 bases). Trimming removed 6 bases at V and 0 bases at J, with 10 bases between. The CDR3 sequence is 14 residues long. From germline, CDR1 is MDHEN and CDR2 SYDVKM. The CDR3 reads CASRGGTSTDTQYF. The CDR3 DNA is TGTGCCAGCAGAGGCGGGACTAGCACAGATACGCAGTATTTT.

The chain joins TRBV6-1 to TRBJ2-7; 8 bases line up with TRBD2. The V gene's germline CDR1 is MNHNS and CDR2 SASEGT. This CDR3 spans 13 amino acids. Unmatched junction bases numbered 3, after V lost 5 bases and J lost 3 bases. DNA of the CDR3: TGTGCCAGCAGTATTCTAGCGGGCTACGAGCAGTACTTC. Translated: CASSILAGYEQYF.

This chain links TRBV13 with TRBJ2-7, with 9 bases that match TRBD2. J lost 0 bases, V lost 1 base, and 4 bases had no gene match. This CDR3 is 16 amino acids long. Germline V lookup: CDR1 PRHDT, CDR2 FYEKMQ (reference sequence). Here the CDR3 DNA reads TGTGCCAGCAGCTTAGTAGCGGGAGACTGCTCCTACGAGCAGTACTTC. This gives the protein CASSLVAGDCSYEQYF.

The chain couples TRBV6-1 to TRBJ1-2; 9 bases agree with TRBD1. Germline V gene lookup returns CDR1 MNHNS and CDR2 SASEGT. CDR3 length equals 12 residues. The ends lost 7 bases at V and 8 bases at J; junction bases unmatched: 5. The CDR3 DNA sequence: TGTGCCAGCACATGGGACAGGGCCGGCTACACCTTC. Translating it yields CASTWDRAGYTF.

This clone was found a few times. V is TRBV7-9 and J is TRBJ2-5, with 8 bases fitting TRBD2. The junction had 2 bases not matched to a gene; V was cut back by 2 bases and J by 3 bases. The germline CDR1 and CDR2 sequences are SEHNR and FQNEAQ (reference sequence). This CDR3 has 14 residues. CDR3 sequence (DNA): TGTGCCAGCAGCTTAAGCGGGGGAAAAGAGACCCAGTACTTC. Translating gives CASSLSGGKETQYF.

This chain joins TRBV28 and TRBJ2-5, with D tentatively TRBD2 (5 bases). The germline V gene has CDR1 MDHEN and CDR2 SYDVKM. The CDR3 is 15 residues long. Trimming pared 4 bases from V and 4 bases from J, leaving 16 bases between. The CDR3 loop is CASSSLHRGRETQYF. CDR3 in DNA: TGTGCCAGCAGTTCCCTCCACCGAGGGAGAGAGACCCAGTACTTC.

The V gene is TRBV6-5, the J gene TRBJ2-1; a weak D match, TRBD1 (5 bases). The CDR3 contains 12 residues. V lost 11 bases, J lost 4 bases, and 12 bases lay in between. Looked up from germline, CDR1 is MNHEY and CDR2 is SVGAGI. In DNA form, the CDR3 reads TGTGCCTCCTGGGCAGGGTACAATGAGCAGTTCTTC. It translates to CASWAGYNEQFF.

This chain joins TRBV27 and TRBJ1-1; D call uncertain. The CDR3 covers 14 residues. V was cut by 1 base and J by 0 bases, with 6 bases left in between. CDR1 is MNHEY, CDR2 SMNVEV, per germline (reference sequence). In DNA, the CDR3 is TGTGCCAGCAGTTTATATGGCATGAACACTGAAGCTTTCTTT. Translated, it gives CASSLYGMNTEAFF.

CDR3 bases: TGTGCCAGCTCGTCGGGATTCCAAGACAATGAGCAGTTCTTC. Translating gives CASSSGFQDNEQFF. V gene TRBV6-4 combines with J gene TRBJ2-1; D may be TRBD2 (5 bases). The CDR3 has 14 residues. The ends were cut back, 8 bases at V and 5 bases at J, with 16 bases in the middle. The germline gives CDR1 MRHNA, CDR2 SNTAGT.

The chain carries TRBV6-1 and TRBJ2-1; TRBD1 matches 8 bases. The CDR3 totals 13 residues. Trimming removed 7 bases from V and 8 bases from J; junction bases left unmatched: 7. Germline assignment: CDR1 MNHNS and CDR2 SASEGT. DNA of the CDR3: TGTGCCAGCACAAGACAGGGGTTCGATGAGCAGTTCTTC. Translated, it gives CASTRQGFDEQFF.

This sequence joins TRBV19 and TRBJ2-2; tentative D call: TRBD1 (6 bases). The length of the CDR3 is 14 residues. V lost 5 bases and J lost 4, with 11 bases in between. The germline gives CDR1 LNHDA, CDR2 SQIVND (reference sequence). CDR3 in DNA: TGTGCCAGTAGTGGGCAGGGGTCCACCGGGGAGCTGTTTTTT. Its translation: CASSGQGSTGELFF.